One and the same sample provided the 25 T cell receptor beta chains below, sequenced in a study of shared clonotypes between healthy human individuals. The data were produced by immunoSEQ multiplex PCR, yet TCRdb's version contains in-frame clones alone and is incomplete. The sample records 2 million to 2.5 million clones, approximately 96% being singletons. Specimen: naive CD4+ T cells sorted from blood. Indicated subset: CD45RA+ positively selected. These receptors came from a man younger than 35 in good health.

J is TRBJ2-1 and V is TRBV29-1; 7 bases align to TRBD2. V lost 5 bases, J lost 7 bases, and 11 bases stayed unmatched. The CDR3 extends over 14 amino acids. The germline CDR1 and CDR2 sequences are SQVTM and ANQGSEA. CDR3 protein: CSVIAGVHRNEQFF. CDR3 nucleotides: TGCAGCGTTATAGCGGGTGTCCATAGGAATGAGCAGTTCTTC.

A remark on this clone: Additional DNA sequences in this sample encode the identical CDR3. CDR3 sequence: CAWSVSDPYEQYF. The DNA for the CDR3 is TGTGCCTGGAGTGTGAGCGACCCCTACGAGCAGTACTTC. The chain has TRBV30 and TRBJ2-7; D is uncertain. This CDR3 spans 13 amino acids. Trimming took off 0 bases at V and 2 bases at J, with 8 bases between the two ends. CDR1 and CDR2 (germline): GTSNPN, SVGIG (reference sequence). The complete variable domain, with remaining parts taken from reference TRBV30 and TRBJ2-7, reads SQTIHQWPATLVQPVGSPLSLECTVEGTSNPNLYWYRQAAGRGLQLLFYSVGIGQISSEVPQNLSASRPQDRQFILSSKKLLLSDSGFYLCAWSVSDPYEQYFGPGTRLTVT.

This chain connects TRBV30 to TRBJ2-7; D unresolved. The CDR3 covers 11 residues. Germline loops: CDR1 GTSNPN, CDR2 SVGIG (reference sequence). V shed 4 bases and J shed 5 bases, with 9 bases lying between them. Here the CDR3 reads CAWISRDEQYF. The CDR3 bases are TGTGCCTGGATTTCTAGGGACGAGCAGTACTTC.

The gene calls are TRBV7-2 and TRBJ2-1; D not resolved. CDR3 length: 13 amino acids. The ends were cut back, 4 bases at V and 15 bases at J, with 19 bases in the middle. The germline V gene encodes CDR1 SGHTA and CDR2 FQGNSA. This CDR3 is CASSSSSVPVWFF. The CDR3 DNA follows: TGTGCCAGCAGCTCTAGTTCGGTGCCGGTTTGGTTCTTC.

The CDR3 DNA reads TGTGCCAGCAGCTTAGAGACATGGGGCTACACCTTC. Amino acids: CASSLETWGYTF. The rearrangement joins TRBV7-9 to TRBJ1-2; unclear D gene. Germline V CDR1 and CDR2: SEHNR, FQNEAQ (reference sequence). The V end lost 1 base, the J end lost 8 bases, and 8 bases lay between the germline ends. The CDR3 sequence is 12 residues long. The full variable domain, rest sourced from reference TRBV7-9 and TRBJ1-2, is DTGVSQNPRHKITKRGQNVTFRCDPISEHNRLYWYRQTLGQGPEFLTYFQNEAQLEKSRLLSDRFSAERPKGSFSTLEIQRTEQGDSAMYLCASSLETWGYTFGSGTRLTVV.

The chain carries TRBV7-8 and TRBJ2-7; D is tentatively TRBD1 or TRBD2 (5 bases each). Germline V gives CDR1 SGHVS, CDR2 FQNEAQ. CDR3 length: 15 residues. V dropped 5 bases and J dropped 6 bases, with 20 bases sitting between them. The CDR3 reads CASSIEDYSRGEQYF. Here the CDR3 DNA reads TGTGCCAGCAGCATAGAAGACTATTCTAGGGGCGAGCAGTACTTC.

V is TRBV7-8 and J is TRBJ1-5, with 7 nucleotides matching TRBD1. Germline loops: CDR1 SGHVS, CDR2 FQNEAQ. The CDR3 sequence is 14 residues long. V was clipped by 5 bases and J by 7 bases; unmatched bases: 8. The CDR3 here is CASSLTGAEQPQHF. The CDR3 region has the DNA TGTGCCAGCAGCCTCACAGGGGCGGAACAGCCCCAGCATTTT. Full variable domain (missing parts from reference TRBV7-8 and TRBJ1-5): GAGVSQSPRYKVAKRGQDVALRCDPISGHVSLFWYQQALGQGPEFLTYFQNEAQLDKSGLPSDRFFAERPEGSVSTLKIQRTQQEDSAVYLCASSLTGAEQPQHFGDGTRLSIL.

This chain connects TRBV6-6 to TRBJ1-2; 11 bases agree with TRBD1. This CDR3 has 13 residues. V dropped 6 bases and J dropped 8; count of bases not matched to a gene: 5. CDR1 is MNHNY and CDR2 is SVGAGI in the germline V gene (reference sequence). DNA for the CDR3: TGTGCCAGCAGAGGACAGGGGGCAATCGGCTACACCTTC. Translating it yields CASRGQGAIGYTF.

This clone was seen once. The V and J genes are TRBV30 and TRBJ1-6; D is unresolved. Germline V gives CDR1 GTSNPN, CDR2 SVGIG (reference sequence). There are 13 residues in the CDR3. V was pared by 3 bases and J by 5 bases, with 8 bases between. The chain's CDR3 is CAWRGPDNSPLHF. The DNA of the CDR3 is TGTGCCTGGAGGGGCCCTGATAATTCACCCCTCCACTTT.

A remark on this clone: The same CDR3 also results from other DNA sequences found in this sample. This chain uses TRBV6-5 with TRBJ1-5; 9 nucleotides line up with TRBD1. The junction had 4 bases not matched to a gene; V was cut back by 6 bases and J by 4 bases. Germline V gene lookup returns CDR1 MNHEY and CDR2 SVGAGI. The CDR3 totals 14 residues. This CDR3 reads CASSPGTGNQPQHF. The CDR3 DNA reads TGTGCCAGCAGCCCAGGGACAGGGAATCAGCCCCAGCATTTT.

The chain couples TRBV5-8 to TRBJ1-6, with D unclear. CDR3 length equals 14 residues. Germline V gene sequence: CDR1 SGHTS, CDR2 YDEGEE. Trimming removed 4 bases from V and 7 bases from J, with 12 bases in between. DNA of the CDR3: TGTGCCAGCAGCCCCTTAAGGCTGAATTCACCCCTCCACTTT. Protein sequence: CASSPLRLNSPLHF.

CDR3 amino acids: CASSVSGTGVAYEQYF. CDR3 sequence (DNA): TGTGCCAGCAGTGTCTCCGGGACAGGGGTCGCCTACGAGCAGTACTTC. The gene calls are TRBV6-1 and TRBJ2-7; 10 bases align to TRBD1. The length of the CDR3 is 16 residues. V gave up 4 bases and J gave up 2 bases; unmatched junction bases: 8. Germline V gene sequence: CDR1 MNHNS, CDR2 SASEGT.

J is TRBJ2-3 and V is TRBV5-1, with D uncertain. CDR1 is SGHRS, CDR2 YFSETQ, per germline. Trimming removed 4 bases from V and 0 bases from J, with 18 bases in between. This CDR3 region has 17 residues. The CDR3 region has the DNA TGCGCCAGCAGCACCAAGGCAGGTCGAGAGAGCACAGATACGCAGTATTTT. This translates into CASSTKAGRESTDTQYF.

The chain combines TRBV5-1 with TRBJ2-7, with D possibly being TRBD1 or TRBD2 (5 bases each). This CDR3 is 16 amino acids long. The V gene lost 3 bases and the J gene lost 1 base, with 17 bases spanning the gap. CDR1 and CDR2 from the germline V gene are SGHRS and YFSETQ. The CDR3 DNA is TGCGCCAGCAGCTCCGGGGTGGGGGTTGGGTCCTACGAGCAGTACTTC. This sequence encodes CASSSGVGVGSYEQYF.

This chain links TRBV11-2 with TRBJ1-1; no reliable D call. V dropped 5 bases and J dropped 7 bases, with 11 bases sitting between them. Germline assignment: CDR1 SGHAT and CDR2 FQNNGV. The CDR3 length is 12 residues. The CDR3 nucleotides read TGTGCCAGCAGCGCCGGATATAATGAAGCTTTCTTT. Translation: CASSAGYNEAFF.

CDR3 amino acids: CASKEGGSYEQYF. The CDR3 bases are TGTGCCAGCAAGGAGGGGGGCTCCTACGAGCAGTACTTC. The chain combines TRBV2 with TRBJ2-7; D possibly uses TRBD1 or TRBD2 (6 bases each). This CDR3 spans 13 amino acids. V was shortened by 7 bases and J by 0 bases, with 10 bases between the two germline ends. The V gene's germline CDR1 is SNHLY and CDR2 FYNNEI.

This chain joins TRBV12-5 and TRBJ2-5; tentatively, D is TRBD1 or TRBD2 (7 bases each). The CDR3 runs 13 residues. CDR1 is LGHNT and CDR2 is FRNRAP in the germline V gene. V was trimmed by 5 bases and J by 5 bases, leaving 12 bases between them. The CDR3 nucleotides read TGTGCTAGTGGTCCAGGGGGAGGGGAGACCCAGTACTTC. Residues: CASGPGGGETQYF.

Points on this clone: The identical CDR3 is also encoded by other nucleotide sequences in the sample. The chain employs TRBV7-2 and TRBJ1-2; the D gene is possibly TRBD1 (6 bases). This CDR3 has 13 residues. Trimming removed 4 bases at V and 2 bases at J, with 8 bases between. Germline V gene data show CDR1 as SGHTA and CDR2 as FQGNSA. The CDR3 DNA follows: TGTGCCAGCAGCTACAGGGCGAACTATGGCTACACCTTC. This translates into CASSYRANYGYTF.

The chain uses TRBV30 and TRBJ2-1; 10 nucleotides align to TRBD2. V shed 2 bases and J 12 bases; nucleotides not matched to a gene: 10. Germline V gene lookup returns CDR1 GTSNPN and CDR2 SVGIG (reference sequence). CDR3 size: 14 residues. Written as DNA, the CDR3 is TGTGCCTGGAGTAAGGCTAGCGGGGGATTCGGGCAGTTCTTC. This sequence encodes CAWSKASGGFGQFF.

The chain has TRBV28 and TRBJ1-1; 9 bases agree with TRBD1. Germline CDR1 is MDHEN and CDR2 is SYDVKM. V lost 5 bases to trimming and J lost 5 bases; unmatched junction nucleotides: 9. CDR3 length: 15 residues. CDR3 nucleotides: TGTGCCAGCAGTCCGGACAGGGGAGAAGCTACTGAAGCTTTCTTT. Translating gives CASSPDRGEATEAFF.

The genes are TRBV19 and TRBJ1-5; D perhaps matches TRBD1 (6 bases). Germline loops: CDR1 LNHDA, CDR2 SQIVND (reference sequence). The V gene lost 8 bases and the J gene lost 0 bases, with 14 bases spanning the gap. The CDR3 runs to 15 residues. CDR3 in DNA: TGTGCCAGTCGAGGGGGTCTTAGTAGCAATCAGCCCCAGCATTTT. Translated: CASRGGLSSNQPQHF.

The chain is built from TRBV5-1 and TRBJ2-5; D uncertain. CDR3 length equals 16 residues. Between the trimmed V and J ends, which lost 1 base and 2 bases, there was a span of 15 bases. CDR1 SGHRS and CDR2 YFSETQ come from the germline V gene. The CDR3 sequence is CASSLRAAVIQETQYF. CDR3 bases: TGCGCCAGCAGCTTGAGGGCAGCTGTCATTCAAGAGACCCAGTACTTC.

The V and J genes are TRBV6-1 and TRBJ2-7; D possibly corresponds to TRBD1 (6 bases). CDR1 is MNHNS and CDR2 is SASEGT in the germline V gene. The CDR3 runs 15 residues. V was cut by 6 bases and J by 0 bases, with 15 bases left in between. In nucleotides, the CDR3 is TGTGCCAGCAGAGACAGGATAACGAGCTCCTACGAGCAGTACTTC. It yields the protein CASRDRITSSYEQYF.

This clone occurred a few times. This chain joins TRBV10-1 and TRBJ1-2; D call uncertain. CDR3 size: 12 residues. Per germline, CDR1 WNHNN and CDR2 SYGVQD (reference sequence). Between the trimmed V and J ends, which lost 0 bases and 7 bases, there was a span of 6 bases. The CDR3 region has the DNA TGCGCCAGCAGTGAGTCGGAGGTTGGCTACACCTTC. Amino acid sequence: CASSESEVGYTF.

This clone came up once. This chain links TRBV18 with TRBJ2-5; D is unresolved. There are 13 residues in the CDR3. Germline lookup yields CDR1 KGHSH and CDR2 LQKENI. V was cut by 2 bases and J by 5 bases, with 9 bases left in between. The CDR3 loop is CASSPGSDETQYF. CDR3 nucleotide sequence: TGTGCCAGCTCACCAGGAAGCGATGAGACCCAGTACTTC.